The clone carrying this T cell receptor (beta chain) has a handful of counts. Stated time point: newly diagnosed GD, antithyroid drugs for less than 3 months. After RNA was extracted from PBMCs, the TCR library was made from it. The germline CDR1 and CDR2 sequences are MGHDK and SYGVNS. The CDR3 is made up of 14 amino acids. The junction had 2 bases not matched to a gene; V was cut back by 1 base and J by 3 bases. Through Arm-PCR of CDR3 regions and iRepertoire HTBI primers, TCR beta libraries were built. MiXCR, applied by TCRdb to the multiplex PCR reads, yields one record per CDR3 protein. In the table there are more than 350,000 distinct CDR3 sequences, under 15% of which are singletons. The sample belongs to a study of regulatory T cells in long-lasting Graves disease. These records were also assigned to another study, of T cells in Graves' hyperthyroidism and ophthalmopathy.

Sequencing used peripheral blood mononuclear cells (PBMCs), obtained at new diagnosis, from a patient treated with antithyroid drugs. This clonotype was obtained from a woman aged 25 to 39 with Graves disease. The chain joins TRBV25-1 to TRBJ2-7; 8 bases agree with TRBD1. The CDR3 spells CASSESGGFYEQYF. The CDR3 coding sequence is TGTGCCAGCAGTGAATCAGGGGGCTTCTACGAGCAGTACTTC.